This is a list of T cell receptor beta chains from one sample in a study of T cell repertoires in cytomegalovirus infection. MiXCR, run by TCRdb on the reads, gives a single entry per CDR3 protein. Among 500,000 to 600,000 distinct CDR3 sequences listed, about 15% were seen once. The specimen sequenced was CD8+ T cells from PBMCs. All receptors come from a human donor in good health (CMV status not recorded). Some clones in this sample may be carry-over from other donors' samples. Both conserved end residues are part of each CDR3. Fields, in order: V gene, J gene, D gene, clone size, CDR3 protein, CDR3 DNA. D genes are given only for firm matches. Clone size appears in some rows only: once, few, many, or a class for an expanded clone.

V gene: TRBV20-1; J gene: TRBJ1-3; D gene: .; clone size: few; CDR3 protein: CSAPPVSGGRTIYF; CDR3 DNA: TGCAGTGCTCCCCCCGTATCGGGCGGGCGCACCATATATTTT
V gene: TRBV4-1; J gene: TRBJ2-3; D gene: .; clone size: .; CDR3 protein: CASSQDYSTQYF; CDR3 DNA: TGCGCCAGCAGCCAAGACTATAGTACGCAGTATTTT
V gene: TRBV7-6; J gene: TRBJ2-7; D gene: TRBD1; clone size: few; CDR3 protein: CASSLGEDRGNEQYF; CDR3 DNA: TGTGCCAGCAGCTTAGGAGAGGACAGGGGCAACGAGCAGTACTTC
V gene: TRBV19; J gene: TRBJ2-3; D gene: .; clone size: few; CDR3 protein: CASRGVRGYTDTQYF; CDR3 DNA: TGTGCCAGTAGAGGGGTTCGGGGATACACAGATACGCAGTATTTT
V gene: TRBV5-1; J gene: TRBJ1-2; D gene: TRBD1; clone size: .; CDR3 protein: CASSLAPLGQGAKYGYTF; CDR3 DNA: TGCGCCAGCAGCTTGGCTCCCTTAGGACAGGGGGCGAAGTATGGCTACACCTTC
V gene: TRBV4-2; J gene: TRBJ2-7; D gene: TRBD1; clone size: many; CDR3 protein: CASSQGRTGAYEQYF; CDR3 DNA: TGTGCCAGCAGCCAAGGACGGACAGGGGCCTACGAGCAGTACTTC
V gene: TRBV7-9; J gene: TRBJ1-1; D gene: .; clone size: many; CDR3 protein: CASSLVIVSAEAFF; CDR3 DNA: TGTGCCAGCAGCCTAGTGATTGTCTCCGCTGAAGCTTTCTTT
V gene: TRBV6-1; J gene: TRBJ2-7; D gene: .; clone size: once; CDR3 protein: CASRRGAMYEQYF; CDR3 DNA: TGTGCCAGCAGAAGGGGGGCGATGTACGAGCAGTACTTC
V gene: TRBV11-2; J gene: TRBJ2-1; D gene: TRBD2; clone size: many; CDR3 protein: CASSLPARGGRSYNEQFF; CDR3 DNA: TGTGCCAGCAGCTTACCGGCCCGGGGGGGAAGGTCCTACAATGAGCAGTTCTTC
V gene: TRBV10-2; J gene: TRBJ2-7; D gene: .; clone size: few; CDR3 protein: CASKGIYEQYF; CDR3 DNA: TGCGCCAGCAAGGGTATCTACGAGCAGTACTTC
V gene: TRBV27; J gene: TRBJ2-5; D gene: .; clone size: many; CDR3 protein: CASSLGELETQYF; CDR3 DNA: TGTGCCAGCAGTTTGGGGGAGCTAGAGACCCAGTACTTC
V gene: TRBV19; J gene: TRBJ1-1; D gene: TRBD1; clone size: .; CDR3 protein: CASNRQGNTEAFF; CDR3 DNA: TGTGCCAGTAACCGACAGGGGAACACTGAAGCTTTCTTT
V gene: TRBV11-2; J gene: TRBJ2-5; D gene: .; clone size: once; CDR3 protein: CASSLERLAEETQYF; CDR3 DNA: TGTGCCAGCAGCTTAGAACGATTAGCGGAAGAGACCCAGTACTTC
V gene: TRBV7-7; J gene: TRBJ1-6; D gene: .; clone size: few; CDR3 protein: CASSLSYNSPLHF; CDR3 DNA: TGTGCCAGCAGCCTATCCTATAATTCACCCCTCCACTTT
V gene: TRBV7-3; J gene: TRBJ1-1; D gene: .; clone size: .; CDR3 protein: CASSLTGGGMRTEAFF; CDR3 DNA: TGTGCCAGCAGCTTAACCGGCGGAGGGATGCGCACTGAAGCTTTCTTT
V gene: TRBV2; J gene: TRBJ1-1; D gene: .; clone size: few; CDR3 protein: CASLSGLLEAFF; CDR3 DNA: TGTGCCAGCCTCTCAGGGCTCCTTGAAGCTTTCTTT
V gene: TRBV5-6; J gene: TRBJ1-1; D gene: .; clone size: .; CDR3 protein: CASSLALVQWNTEAFF; CDR3 DNA: TGTGCCAGCAGCTTGGCTCTGGTACAATGGAACACTGAAGCTTTCTTT
V gene: TRBV28; J gene: TRBJ2-1; D gene: TRBD2; clone size: many; CDR3 protein: CAISIGTSGFVSSYNEQFF; CDR3 DNA: TGTGCCATTTCGATCGGGACTAGCGGATTCGTCTCATCCTACAATGAGCAGTTCTTC
V gene: TRBV6-6; J gene: TRBJ2-5; D gene: .; clone size: many; CDR3 protein: CASRPTVVRGRAETQYF; CDR3 DNA: TGTGCCAGCAGACCTACGGTCGTCAGGGGCCGTGCGGAGACCCAGTACTTC
V gene: TRBV7-9; J gene: TRBJ1-3; D gene: .; clone size: many; CDR3 protein: CASSLGLRTVTGNTIYF; CDR3 DNA: TGTGCCAGCAGCTTAGGCCTACGGACAGTCACTGGAAACACCATATATTTT